This section outlines one T cell receptor (beta chain) sequence together with its context. Its antigen is currently unknown. The record originates from a study of regulatory T cells in long-lasting Graves disease. General study results and limits: The study found lower TCR diversity in persistent Graves' patients than in newly diagnosed ones.

Per germline, CDR1 MGHRA and CDR2 YSYEKL. Trimming shortened V by 4 bases and J by 0 bases, and 10 bases separated the two germline ends. The CDR3 covers 15 residues. The time point denotes: persistent/refractory GD, antithyroid drugs over 5 years with positive TRAb. Isolated PBMC RNA provided the starting material for the TCR library. Libraries of TCR beta came from iRepertoire HTBI primers plus Arm-PCR of CDR3 regions. TCRdb analysed the multiplex PCR reads with MiXCR anew, one entry per CDR3 protein. The sample lists approximately 500,000 distinct CDR3 sequences, roughly 21% seen once, with more than 6% in the top ten.

This receptor was obtained from a female donor with Graves disease. This rearrangement joins TRBV4-1 to TRBJ1-5; D is unresolved. Material: peripheral blood mononuclear cells (PBMCs), obtained when the disease was refractory, from a patient treated with antithyroid drugs. For the CDR3, the DNA is TGCGCCAGCAGCCGAGAAAGGCTTAGCAATCAGCCCCAGCATTTT. Protein: CASSRERLSNQPQHF.